Listed below are T cell receptor beta chains from one sample, sequenced in a study of T cell changes during pregnancy in multiple sclerosis. Repertoires were generated with immunoSEQ multiplex PCR, while TCRdb's copy carries only in-frame clones and drops some. Among 25,000 to 35,000 clones listed, 89% were seen once. The sequences come from CD8+ T cells from peripheral blood mononuclear cells, collected in the second trimester of pregnancy. The source is a female donor with multiple sclerosis, enrolled in a pregnancy study. CDR3s include the opening cysteine and the closing phenylalanine or tryptophan. The order of the fields is D gene, clone size, J gene, V gene, CDR3 protein, CDR3 DNA. The D gene is left open where the match is weak. Not all rows give a size; the values are once, few, many and, for expanded clones, a class.

NA	NA	TRBJ2-1	TRBV7-6	CASSYTGMTGNEQFF	TGTGCCAGCAGCTATACAGGGATGACGGGCAATGAGCAGTTCTTC
TRBD2	NA	TRBJ2-7	TRBV29-1	CSVLKTSGIYEQYF	TGCAGCGTTTTAAAAACTAGCGGAATCTACGAGCAGTACTTC
TRBD1	NA	TRBJ1-2	TRBV7-9	CASSPTGGYYGYTF	TGTGCCAGCAGCCCCACAGGGGGGTACTATGGCTACACCTTC
TRBD1	NA	TRBJ2-5	TRBV5-6	CASSIVGGPFQETQYF	TGTGCCAGCAGCATCGTAGGGGGCCCCTTCCAAGAGACCCAGTACTTC
TRBD2	once	TRBJ2-7	TRBV15	CATSIGWRENGYEQYF	TGTGCCACCAGCATCGGGTGGCGGGAGAACGGTTACGAGCAGTACTTC
NA	NA	TRBJ2-1	TRBV6-6	CASRLGRGENEQFF	TGTGCCAGCCGACTAGGAAGGGGAGAAAATGAGCAGTTCTTC
TRBD1	once	TRBJ1-1	TRBV19	CASSTGQGLMNTEAFF	TGTGCCAGTAGTACAGGACAGGGTCTCATGAACACTGAAGCTTTCTTT
NA	NA	TRBJ2-7	TRBV6-1	CASSEFPGRPYEQYF	TGTGCCAGCAGTGAATTTCCGGGAAGACCCTACGAGCAGTACTTC
TRBD2	NA	TRBJ2-7	TRBV27	CASSLREGHHEQYF	TGTGCCAGCAGTTTGCGGGAGGGCCACCACGAGCAGTACTTC
TRBD1	NA	TRBJ2-2	TRBV25-1	CASSAGQGDTGELFF	TGTGCCAGCAGTGCGGGACAGGGTGACACCGGGGAGCTGTTTTTT
NA	NA	TRBJ2-7	TRBV4-1	CASSQAGQGIYEQYF	TGCGCCAGCAGCCAAGCGGGGCAGGGGATCTACGAGCAGTACTTC
NA	NA	TRBJ1-1	TRBV5-1	CASSLDPGGGITEAFF	TGCGCCAGCAGCTTGGATCCGGGTGGGGGGATCACTGAAGCTTTCTTT
TRBD2	NA	TRBJ2-7	TRBV2	CASSEGASGGLISYEQYF	TGTGCCAGCAGTGAAGGGGCTAGCGGGGGGCTGATCTCCTACGAGCAGTACTTC
NA	NA	TRBJ2-5	TRBV9	CASSFTSGVGDETQYF	TGTGCCAGCAGCTTCACCTCGGGGGTGGGTGATGAGACCCAGTACTTC
NA	NA	TRBJ2-1	TRBV7-6	CASSLVWPEQFF	TGTGCCAGCAGCTTAGTGTGGCCAGAGCAGTTCTTC
NA	NA	TRBJ2-2	TRBV29-1	CSAGSGEHGELFF	TGCAGCGCAGGATCGGGGGAACACGGGGAGCTGTTTTTT
TRBD2	many	TRBJ2-1	TRBV7-9	CASSLPSGSHYNEQFF	TGTGCCAGCAGCTTACCTAGCGGGAGTCACTACAATGAGCAGTTCTTC
NA	NA	TRBJ1-1	TRBV7-9	CASSSGINTEAFF	TGTGCCAGCAGTTCAGGGATTAACACTGAAGCTTTCTTT
TRBD2	NA	TRBJ2-7	TRBV5-1	CASSFAGGVYEQYF	TGCGCCAGCAGCTTCGCGGGAGGCGTCTACGAGCAGTACTTC
NA	NA	TRBJ2-3	TRBV4-2	CASSPAEGGGTDTQYF	TGTGCCAGCAGCCCTGCGGAGGGTGGGGGCACAGATACGCAGTATTTT
TRBD1	NA	TRBJ2-7	TRBV11-2	CASSPGQYYEQYF	TGTGCCAGCAGCCCGGGACAGTACTACGAGCAGTACTTC
TRBD2	NA	TRBJ2-3	TRBV7-8	CASSLEGGASGVSDTQYF	TGTGCCAGCAGCTTAGAGGGGGGGGCTAGCGGGGTTTCAGATACGCAGTATTTT
TRBD2	NA	TRBJ2-2	TRBV9	CASSVGMVAGEVATGELFF	TGTGCCAGCAGCGTAGGCATGGTAGCGGGAGAGGTGGCCACCGGGGAGCTGTTTTTT
TRBD2	NA	TRBJ2-7	TRBV10-3	CAISEPGLVGEQYF	TGTGCCATCAGTGAACCGGGACTAGTGGGCGAGCAGTACTTC
NA	NA	TRBJ2-5	TRBV29-1	CSVDMSYQAQETQYF	TGCAGCGTTGATATGTCCTACCAGGCCCAAGAGACCCAGTACTTC
NA	few	TRBJ1-6	TRBV7-8	CASSLKGSSYNSPLHF	TGTGCCAGCAGCTTAAAAGGGAGCTCCTATAATTCACCCCTCCACTTT
TRBD2	NA	TRBJ2-3	TRBV30	CAWSWRGSNTQYF	TGTGCCTGGAGTTGGCGGGGGTCGAATACGCAGTATTTT
TRBD2	NA	TRBJ2-3	TRBV19	CASSTLPSGGTDTQYF	TGTGCCAGTAGTACCCTCCCTAGCGGGGGGACAGATACGCAGTATTTT
NA	NA	TRBJ2-7	TRBV6-1	CASSQGDTILSYEQYF	TGTGCCAGCAGTCAAGGGGACACAATACTCTCCTACGAGCAGTACTTC
TRBD1	NA	TRBJ2-2	TRBV27	CASSWGQGNTGELFF	TGTGCCAGCAGTTGGGGACAGGGGAACACCGGGGAGCTGTTTTTT
TRBD1	NA	TRBJ2-2	TRBV5-1	CASSIPPTGDRDTGELFF	TGCGCCAGCAGCATACCCCCTACAGGGGATCGGGACACCGGGGAGCTGTTTTTT
NA	NA	TRBJ1-1	TRBV9	CASSGGGWSNEAFF	TGTGCCAGCAGCGGAGGAGGCTGGAGCAATGAAGCTTTCTTT
NA	NA	TRBJ2-7	TRBV29-1	CSVGFSSYEQYF	TGCAGCGTTGGATTCTCTAGCTACGAGCAGTACTTC
NA	NA	TRBJ2-5	TRBV7-2	CASSLGFEGTWETQYF	TGTGCCAGCAGCTTAGGGTTTGAGGGCACGTGGGAGACCCAGTACTTC
NA	NA	TRBJ2-3	TRBV5-6	CASSLGDGVSKTYTQYF	TGTGCCAGCAGCTTGGGTGACGGGGTGTCCAAAACTTATACGCAGTATTTT
NA	NA	TRBJ2-7	TRBV19	CASSISGSVPYEQYF	TGTGCCAGTAGTATCTCGGGTAGCGTGCCCTACGAGCAGTACTTC
TRBD2	NA	TRBJ2-3	TRBV28	CASTIPSGTRTDTQYF	TGTGCCAGCACTATCCCTAGCGGGACAAGGACAGATACGCAGTATTTT
TRBD1	NA	TRBJ2-2	TRBV7-2	CASSLVGGGLFGELFF	TGTGCCAGCAGCTTAGTAGGGGGCGGTTTGTTCGGGGAGCTGTTTTTT
NA	NA	TRBJ2-1	TRBV27	CASSFRLELYNEQFF	TGTGCCAGCAGTTTTAGGCTAGAACTATACAATGAGCAGTTCTTC
TRBD1	NA	TRBJ1-1	TRBV5-6	CASSLYEGAEAFF	TGTGCCAGCAGCTTGTACGAGGGGGCGGAAGCTTTCTTT
TRBD2	once	TRBJ2-2	TRBV14	CASSQVSGSGKTGELFF	TGTGCCAGCAGCCAAGTTTCTGGGAGCGGGAAAACCGGGGAGCTGTTTTTT
TRBD1	NA	TRBJ2-3	TRBV28	CASTAGGVRTDTQYF	TGTGCCAGCACGGCAGGGGGTGTTCGCACAGATACGCAGTATTTT
NA	NA	TRBJ2-2	TRBV13	CASSLVTNTGELFF	TGTGCCAGCAGCTTAGTAACGAACACCGGGGAGCTGTTTTTT
TRBD2	NA	TRBJ2-5	TRBV4-3	CASSQDRLAGETQYF	TGCGCCAGCAGCCAAGATAGACTAGCGGGAGAGACCCAGTACTTC
TRBD1	NA	TRBJ1-6	TRBV9	CASSLGTGGSPLHF	TGTGCCAGCAGCCTTGGGACAGGGGGTTCACCCCTCCACTTT
NA	once	TRBJ1-5	TRBV6-1	CASSELIDWRGSNQPQHF	TGTGCCAGCAGTGAACTTATTGATTGGAGAGGAAGCAATCAGCCCCAGCATTTT
TRBD2	few	TRBJ2-1	TRBV6-1	CASSETGGSPREQFF	TGTGCCAGCAGTGAAACTGGCGGGAGCCCCAGGGAGCAGTTCTTC
TRBD1	NA	TRBJ1-2	TRBV30	CAWSMTGGNYGYTF	TGTGCCTGGAGTATGACAGGGGGTAACTATGGCTACACCTTC
NA	NA	TRBJ1-3	TRBV4-3	CASSQEAPSGNTIYF	TGCGCCAGCAGCCAAGAGGCTCCCTCTGGAAACACCATATATTTT
TRBD1	few	TRBJ1-5	TRBV4-1	CASSQETGGNQPQHF	TGCGCCAGCAGCCAAGAGACAGGGGGGAATCAGCCCCAGCATTTT
TRBD1	NA	TRBJ1-3	TRBV13	CASSLKTGGSGNTIYF	TGTGCCAGCAGCCTGAAGACAGGGGGTTCTGGAAACACCATATATTTT
TRBD1	NA	TRBJ1-2	TRBV7-9	CASSNPGQGVQGGYTF	TGTGCCAGCAGCAACCCGGGACAGGGGGTTCAAGGTGGCTACACCTTC
TRBD2	NA	TRBJ2-7	TRBV27	CASSPLGTSGYEQYF	TGTGCCAGCAGTCCATTAGGGACTAGCGGCTACGAGCAGTACTTC
NA	NA	TRBJ1-1	TRBV7-6	CASSRTLNTEAFF	TGTGCCAGCAGCCGCACTTTGAACACTGAAGCTTTCTTT
NA	once	TRBJ2-3	TRBV9	CASSVESADTQYF	TGTGCCAGCAGCGTAGAGAGTGCCGATACGCAGTATTTT